These 3 T cell receptor beta chains share one sample of origin, sequenced in a study of preoperative IRX-2 immunotherapy in early breast cancer. Treatment meaning: preoperative locoregional IRX-2 cytokine immunotherapy. TCRdb keeps only in-frame clones here, not all; method: immunoSEQ multiplex PCR. The repertoire includes approximately 100,000 clones, 86% of them detected once, and around 2.1% sits in the top ten. This sample comprised tumor tissue, obtained after IRX-2 immunotherapy. These receptors all stem from a human donor with breast cancer.

The chain has TRBV19 and TRBJ1-3, with TRBD1 as a possible D gene (6 bases). CDR3 size: 15 residues. Germline V gene data show CDR1 as LNHDA and CDR2 as SQIVND (reference sequence). Trimming took off 7 bases at V and 0 bases at J, with 13 bases between the two ends. CDR3 protein: CASKVGGISGNTIYF. The CDR3 DNA sequence: TGTGCCAGTAAAGTCGGGGGCATCTCTGGAAACACCATATATTTT.

The chain combines TRBV12-2 with TRBJ2-5; the DNA was not used to check the table's D call, TRBD2. TRBV12-2 is shown as a pseudogene. The CDR3 extends over 15 amino acids. The CDR3 nucleotides read TGTGCCTCAGGCAGACTAGCGCTTCTTCAAGAGACCCAGTACTTC. It codes for CASGRLALLQETQYF.

This clone was seen a single time. This chain connects TRBV6-4 to TRBJ2-3; tentative D call: TRBD1 (6 bases). CDR3 length equals 15 residues. From germline, CDR1 is MRHNA and CDR2 SNTAGT. Deletions cut 7 bases from V and 1 base from J, with 15 bases between. CDR3 in DNA: TGTGCCAGCACACGGACAGAGAGGGGCACAGATACGCAGTATTTT. It is translated as CASTRTERGTDTQYF.